These 30 T cell receptor beta chains were sequenced from one sample in a study of OX40 agonist ivuxolimab in advanced cancers. The table came from immunoSEQ multiplex PCR; TCRdb's copy has only in-frame clones and leaves some out. The table has 90,000 to 130,000 clones, approximately 89% seen once. Source: CD4+ or CD8+ T cells sorted from blood, taken in a trial of the OX40 agonist ivuxolimab. Receptors originate from an adult with an advanced solid tumor such as melanoma, head and neck, liver or kidney cancer.

The gene calls are TRBV19 and TRBJ2-6; possibly TRBD2 for D (6 bases). The CDR3 has 14 amino acids. The germline V and J ends were trimmed by 8 bases and 0 bases, with 8 bases remaining between them. Per the germline V gene, CDR1 is LNHDA and CDR2 is SQIVND (reference sequence). CDR3 DNA: TGTGCCAGTTCGGGGGTCTCTGGGGCCAACGTCCTGACTTTC. Protein: CASSGVSGANVLTF. Using reference TRBV19 and TRBJ2-6 for the parts outside the CDR3, the full variable domain is DGGITQSPKYLFRKEGQNVTLSCEQNLNHDAMYWYRQDPGQGLRLIYYSQIVNDFQKGDIAEGYSVSREKKESFPLTVTSAQKNPTAFYLCASSGVSGANVLTFGAGSRLTVL.

The chain couples TRBV19 to TRBJ2-5; D is uncertain. The CDR3 is made up of 12 amino acids. Trimming removed 3 bases from V and 5 bases from J, with 7 bases in between. Germline loops: CDR1 LNHDA, CDR2 SQIVND (reference sequence). CDR3 in DNA: TGTGCCAGTAGTATTACGCGGGAGACCCAGTACTTC. It codes for CASSITRETQYF.

A single count supports this clone. The chain recombines TRBV5-8 with TRBJ1-1; 7 nucleotides agree with TRBD1. This CDR3 region has 15 residues. Unmatched junction bases numbered 14, after V lost 7 bases and J lost 5 bases. CDR1 is SGHTS and CDR2 is YDEGEE in the germline V gene. The DNA for the CDR3 is TGTGCCAGCCGTAGAGATTCAGGGGGGGGGACTGAAGCTTTCTTT. Translated, it gives CASRRDSGGGTEAFF.

In its sample, this clone was seen once. This chain links TRBV5-4 with TRBJ1-1; TRBD1 agrees at 12 bases. This CDR3 has 16 amino acids. The J segment lost 4 bases and the V segment lost 0 bases, leaving 4 bases of the junction unmatched. From germline, CDR1 is SGHNT and CDR2 YYREEE (reference sequence). In nucleotides, the CDR3 is TGTGCCAGCAGCTTGGCCGGGACAGGGGGCGGCACTGAAGCTTTCTTT. This codes for CASSLAGTGGGTEAFF.

V usage is TRBV28 and J usage is TRBJ1-1; D uncertain. Germline-derived CDR1 and CDR2 are MDHEN and SYDVKM. The V and J ends lost 6 bases and 1 base respectively, with 6 bases between them. The CDR3 sequence is 12 residues long. CDR3 nucleotide sequence: TGTGCCAGCAGAATTCCGAACACTGAAGCTTTCTTT. Its translation is CASRIPNTEAFF.

The gene calls are TRBV6-5 and TRBJ2-3, with D maybe TRBD2 (6 bases). V dropped 3 bases and J dropped 8 bases, with 12 bases sitting between them. The CDR3 length is 13 residues. Germline V gene data show CDR1 as MNHEY and CDR2 as SVGAGI. The CDR3 sequence: CASSYGGAGTQYF. CDR3 nucleotide sequence: TGTGCCAGCAGTTATGGAGGAGCGGGTACGCAGTATTTT.

This clone was observed once. CDR3 region: CSVWGSAGELFF. DNA of the CDR3: TGCAGCGTCTGGGGTAGCGCCGGGGAGCTGTTTTTT. This rearrangement joins TRBV29-1 to TRBJ2-2; D may be TRBD2 (5 bases). The V gene lost 6 bases and the J gene lost 6 bases, with 11 bases spanning the gap. The germline V gene has CDR1 SQVTM and CDR2 ANQGSEA. This CDR3 spans 12 amino acids.

The chain links TRBV7-9 to TRBJ2-1, with TRBD2 matching 7 bases. CDR1 is SEHNR and CDR2 is FQNEAQ in the germline V gene (reference sequence). V gave up 4 bases and J gave up 0 bases; unmatched junction bases: 3. The CDR3 loop spans 15 amino acids. In nucleotides, the CDR3 is TGTGCCAGCAGCTCCAGCGGGACCTCCTACAATGAGCAGTTCTTC. Translated, it gives CASSSSGTSYNEQFF.

V is TRBV21-1 and J is TRBJ1-1; whether TRBD1, the table's D call, matches the DNA was not checked. TRBV21-1 is reported as a pseudogene. There are 16 residues in the CDR3. CDR3 bases: TGTGCCAGCAGTAATGAACAGCTCGCGCTGAACACTGAAGCTTTCTTT. Protein product: CASSNEQLALNTEAFF.

The chain couples TRBV7-8 to TRBJ1-2, with TRBD1 matching over 7 bases. V was clipped by 5 bases and J by 4 bases; unmatched bases: 7. This CDR3 is built from 14 residues. Germline CDR1 reads SGHVS; CDR2 reads FQNEAQ. The CDR3 nucleotides are TGTGCCAGCAGCACCGGGACAGTGGGCTATGGCTACACCTTC. Amino acids: CASSTGTVGYGYTF.

This clone was picked up a small number of times. This chain links TRBV6-6 with TRBJ1-2, with D possibly being TRBD1 (5 bases). V lost 5 bases, J lost 4 bases, and 11 bases lay in between. This CDR3 spans 13 amino acids. Germline assignment: CDR1 MNHNY and CDR2 SVGAGI (reference sequence). For the CDR3, the DNA is TGTGCCAGCAGTCTACGGGGGGTCTATGGCTACACCTTC. As protein: CASSLRGVYGYTF.

CDR3 protein: CASSLLSPTEAFF. CDR3 in DNA: TGCGCCAGCAGCTTGCTAAGCCCCACTGAAGCTTTCTTT. The chain links TRBV5-1 to TRBJ1-1; D gene ambiguous. Per the germline V gene, CDR1 is SGHRS and CDR2 is YFSETQ. Trimming took off 1 base at V and 4 bases at J, with 8 bases between the two ends. The CDR3 contains 13 residues. The whole variable domain, remainder taken from reference TRBV5-1 and TRBJ1-1, is KAGVTQTPRYLIKTRGQQVTLSCSPISGHRSVSWYQQTPGQGLQFLFEYFSETQRNKGNFPGRFSGRQFSNSRSEMNVSTLELGDSALYLCASSLLSPTEAFFGQGTRLTVV.

V is TRBV7-2 and J is TRBJ2-5; maybe TRBD1 (6 bases). The germline CDR1 and CDR2 sequences are SGHTA and FQGNSA. The CDR3 totals 14 residues. Trimming cost V 2 bases and J 7 bases, with 14 bases left between them. In DNA form, the CDR3 reads TGTGCCAGCAGCTTACGGTTGGCAGGGGTGACCCAGTACTTC. Protein product: CASSLRLAGVTQYF. Based on the CDR3 plus reference TRBV7-2 and TRBJ2-5, the full variable domain is GAGVSQSPSNKVTEKGKDVELRCDPISGHTALYWYRQSLGQGLEFLIYFQGNSAPDKSGLPSDRFSAERTGGSVSTLTIQRTQQEDSAVYLCASSLRLAGVTQYFGPGTRLLVL.

This clone was recorded once. The rearrangement links TRBV5-1 to TRBJ2-1, with 10 bases lining up with TRBD2. This CDR3 region has 15 residues. The germline CDR1 and CDR2 sequences are SGHRS and YFSETQ. J gave up 2 bases and V 4 bases, and 3 bases lay outside the gene matches. CDR3 amino acids: CASSASGSPYNEQFF. The CDR3 DNA reads as TGCGCCAGCAGCGCTAGCGGGAGCCCCTACAATGAGCAGTTCTTC.

On this clone: At one end the junction does not follow the germline gene, possibly because of a read error. J is TRBJ2-3 and V is TRBV7-8; D remains unclear. CDR3 length: 15 amino acids. Germline loops: CDR1 SGHVS, CDR2 FQNEAQ. In DNA, the CDR3 is TGTGCCAGCAGCTTAGAGCTCCTCAGCACACATACGCAGTATTTT. It specifies CASSLELLSTHTQYF.

This chain connects TRBV19 to TRBJ1-2; weak D call: TRBD1 (5 bases). The CDR3 totals 18 residues. Between the trimmed V and J ends, which lost 4 bases and 2 bases, there was a span of 23 bases. CDR1 is LNHDA, CDR2 SQIVND, per germline (reference sequence). CDR3 sequence (DNA): TGTGCCAGTAGTACCCCTCCACACAGACCCGAGGGGAACTATGGCTACACCTTC. It specifies CASSTPPHRPEGNYGYTF.

The genes are TRBV28 and TRBJ1-5; D may be TRBD1 (6 bases). Per the germline V gene, CDR1 is MDHEN and CDR2 is SYDVKM. Deletions cut 8 bases from V and 2 bases from J, with 7 bases between. The CDR3 runs to 12 residues. The CDR3 loop is CASWTGNQPQHF. The CDR3, as DNA: TGTGCCAGCTGGACAGGCAATCAGCCCCAGCATTTT. Combining the CDR3 with reference TRBV28 and TRBJ1-5 gives the whole variable domain DVKVTQSSRYLVKRTGEKVFLECVQDMDHENMFWYRQDPGLGLRLIYFSYDVKMKEKGDIPEGYSVSREKKERFSLILESASTNQTSMYLCASWTGNQPQHFGDGTRLSIL.

The genes are TRBV7-3 and TRBJ1-3; D might be TRBD1 (5 bases). This CDR3 spans 16 amino acids. Looked up from germline, CDR1 is SGHTA and CDR2 is FQGTGA. The germline V and J ends were trimmed by 5 bases and 1 base, with 15 bases remaining between them. CDR3 loop: CASSLGTAKSGNTIYF. For the CDR3, the DNA is TGTGCCAGCAGCCTTGGGACGGCAAAATCTGGAAACACCATATATTTT. The full variable domain, rest sourced from reference TRBV7-3 and TRBJ1-3, is GAGVSQTPSNKVTEKGKYVELRCDPISGHTALYWYRQSLGQGPEFLIYFQGTGAADDSGLPNDRFFAVRPEGSVSTLKIQRTERGDSAVYLCASSLGTAKSGNTIYFGEGSWLTVV.

The chain couples TRBV19 to TRBJ1-5, with TRBD1 matching 7 bases. V shed 5 bases, J shed 9 bases, and the junction held 10 bases outside the gene matches. The CDR3 runs to 14 residues. The germline gives CDR1 LNHDA, CDR2 SQIVND (reference sequence). The CDR3 reads CASSHGQGGRPQHF. CDR3 DNA sequence: TGTGCCAGTAGTCACGGGCAGGGGGGCCGGCCCCAGCATTTT.

This clone was observed a few times. This chain links TRBV19 with TRBJ1-2, with D hard to call. V lost 3 bases and J 0 bases, leaving 11 bases between the germline ends. The germline V gene encodes CDR1 LNHDA and CDR2 SQIVND (reference sequence). The CDR3 length is 15 residues. CDR3 in DNA: TGTGCCAGTAGTATTAGCGGGATAGCTAACTATGGCTACACCTTC. Residues: CASSISGIANYGYTF.

The genes are TRBV11-2 and TRBJ2-7; the match to TRBD2 covers 13 bases. The CDR3 is 15 amino acids. In germline, CDR1 is SGHAT, CDR2 FQNNGV. After removal of 5 bases from V and 3 bases from J, the junction contained 4 bases not matched to a gene. The CDR3 loop reads CASSTTSGGSYEQYF. As DNA, the CDR3 is TGTGCCAGCAGCACGACTAGCGGGGGGAGCTACGAGCAGTACTTC. Full variable domain (outside the CDR3, taken from reference TRBV11-2 and TRBJ2-7): EAGVAQSPRYKIIEKRQSVAFWCNPISGHATLYWYQQILGQGPKLLIQFQNNGVVDDSQLPKDRFSAERLKGVDSTLKIQPAKLEDSAVYLCASSTTSGGSYEQYFGPGTRLTVT.

This clone was observed a few times. The chain recombines TRBV6-8 with TRBJ1-5, with D perhaps matching TRBD1 (5 bases). Germline CDR1 reads MNHGY; CDR2 reads SAAAGT. The CDR3 runs to 17 residues. V dropped 8 bases and J dropped 0 bases, with 20 bases sitting between them. CDR3 bases: TGTGCCAGCTCCGCCCCCACAGGAGATTATAGCAATCAGCCCCAGCATTTT. Its protein is CASSAPTGDYSNQPQHF.

The chain is built from TRBV11-2 and TRBJ2-6, with D perhaps matching TRBD1 (5 bases). The ends were cut back, 2 bases at V and 1 base at J, with 6 bases in the middle. Germline-derived CDR1 and CDR2 are SGHAT and FQNNGV. The CDR3 has 15 amino acids. CDR3 DNA: TGTGCCAGCAGCTTACAGGGATCTGGGGCCAACGTCCTGACTTTC. This encodes CASSLQGSGANVLTF.

V usage is TRBV9 and J usage is TRBJ2-3; D is ambiguous. There are 13 residues in the CDR3. Trimming removed 0 bases at V and 1 base at J, with 3 bases between. Germline values: CDR1 SGDLS, CDR2 YYNGEE. CDR3 nucleotide sequence: TGTGCCAGCAGCGTAGGGGGCACAGATACGCAGTATTTT. Protein: CASSVGGTDTQYF.

V is TRBV6-1 and J is TRBJ2-7; possible D gene TRBD1, 5 bases. Trimming shortened V by 1 base and J by 7 bases, and 8 bases separated the two germline ends. CDR3 length: 12 amino acids. From germline, CDR1 is MNHNS and CDR2 SASEGT. The DNA for the CDR3 is TGTGCCAGCAGTGAAGACCAGGGAGAGCAGTACTTC. Its translation: CASSEDQGEQYF.

The CDR3, as DNA: TGTGCCAGCAGCCGCCAGGGTGGCTACGAGCAGTACTTC. Its protein is CASSRQGGYEQYF. This sequence joins TRBV14 and TRBJ2-7; D possibly corresponds to TRBD1 (5 bases). There are 13 residues in the CDR3. V lost 4 bases and J 3 bases, leaving 10 bases between the germline ends. Germline CDR1 SGHDN, CDR2 FVKESK.

The genes are TRBV21-1 and TRBJ1-1. TRBV21-1 is classified as a pseudogene. This CDR3 comprises 14 residues. The CDR3 sequence is CASSKALGRLGAFF. CDR3 nucleotide sequence: TGTGCCAGCAGCAAAGCGCTGGGACGGCTTGGAGCTTTCTTT.

This clone was found a few times. In DNA form, the CDR3 reads TGTGCCAGCTCCGAATTAGCCAAAAACATTCAGTACTTC. It yields the protein CASSELAKNIQYF. This chain uses TRBV28 with TRBJ2-4; D not resolved. CDR1 and CDR2 (germline): MDHEN, SYDVKM. V lost 8 bases and J lost 0, with 8 bases in between. The CDR3 covers 13 residues.

The chain recombines TRBV19 with TRBJ2-5; D is unresolved. The CDR3 extends over 15 amino acids. Trimming took off 2 bases at V and 5 bases at J, with 15 bases between the two ends. CDR1 is LNHDA and CDR2 is SQIVND in the germline V gene (reference sequence). The CDR3 reads CASSIPNSPRETQYF. DNA for the CDR3: TGTGCCAGTAGTATACCGAACAGTCCTCGGGAGACCCAGTACTTC.

The rearrangement links TRBV6-5 to TRBJ1-5; TRBD1 aligns across 7 bases. The germline V gene has CDR1 MNHEY and CDR2 SVGAGI. The CDR3 loop spans 14 amino acids. V shed 6 bases, J shed 2 bases, and the junction held 4 bases outside the gene matches. In nucleotides, the CDR3 is TGTGCCAGCAGACCAGGACAGGGCAATCAGCCCCAGCATTTT. Translated, it gives CASRPGQGNQPQHF.